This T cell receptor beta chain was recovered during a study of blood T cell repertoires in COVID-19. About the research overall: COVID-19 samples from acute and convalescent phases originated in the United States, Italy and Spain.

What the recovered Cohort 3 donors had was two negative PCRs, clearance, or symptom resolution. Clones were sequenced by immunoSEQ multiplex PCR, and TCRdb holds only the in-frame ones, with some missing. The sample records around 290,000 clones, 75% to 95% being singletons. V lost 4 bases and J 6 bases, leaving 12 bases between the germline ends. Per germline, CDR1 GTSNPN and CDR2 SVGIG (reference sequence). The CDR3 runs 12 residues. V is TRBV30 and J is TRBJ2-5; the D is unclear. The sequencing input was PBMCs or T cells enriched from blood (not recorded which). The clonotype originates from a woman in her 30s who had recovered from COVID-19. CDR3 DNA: TGTGCCTGGACAAATGAGGAAAAGACCCAGTACTTC. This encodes CAWTNEEKTQYF.